These T cell receptor beta chains were read from a single sample in a study of T cell repertoires in cytomegalovirus infection. These receptors have no identified antigens. TCRdb re-called the reads with MiXCR, one entry per CDR3 protein. The table shows about 470,000 distinct CDR3 sequences, with roughly 46% occurring only once. Sequenced here: cultured PBMCs, sampled from culture after CMV antigen stimulation. These receptors were collected from a human donor in good health (CMV status not recorded). Some clones in this sample may be carry-over from other donors' samples. Both conserved end residues are part of each CDR3. The order of the fields is V gene, CDR3 protein.

v_call: TRBV6-8; cdr3_aa: CASSFDSSDTQYF
v_call: TRBV7-8; cdr3_aa: CASSLQRGPYEQYF
v_call: TRBV19; cdr3_aa: CASQDRGRLGEGQPQHF
v_call: TRBV4-3; cdr3_aa: CASSQDWLAGPEMSF
v_call: TRBV11-2; cdr3_aa: CASSFRQPTDTQYF
v_call: TRBV11-1; cdr3_aa: CASSLEAGRGTYEQYF
v_call: TRBV12-3/TRBV12-4; cdr3_aa: CASRISSGGNEQFF
v_call: TRBV6-1; cdr3_aa: CASTPPRAGSYEQYF
v_call: TRBV11-1; cdr3_aa: CASSLWRGSTDTQYF
v_call: TRBV19; cdr3_aa: CASSILGSATYNEQFF
v_call: TRBV11-2; cdr3_aa: CASSPLQNIQYF
v_call: TRBV28; cdr3_aa: CASSGTGGPLNQPQHF
v_call: TRBV27; cdr3_aa: CASSRGPTGRMNTEAFF
v_call: TRBV28; cdr3_aa: CASSWLAGVNERFF
v_call: TRBV14; cdr3_aa: CASSWTGTPSYEQYF
v_call: TRBV27; cdr3_aa: CASSLSGTGVFMGNSPLHF
v_call: TRBV5-6; cdr3_aa: CASSPFAAGPTDTQYF
v_call: TRBV6-2/TRBV6-3; cdr3_aa: CASTKGSTDTQYF
v_call: TRBV7-2; cdr3_aa: CASSRNLRDQQYF
v_call: TRBV20-1; cdr3_aa: CSARVFAGITDTQYF
v_call: TRBV6-1; cdr3_aa: CASAVYAVSTDTQYF
v_call: TRBV5-5; cdr3_aa: CASSLVGGGTTGELFF